This T cell receptor beta chain originates from a study of siplizumab effects on memory and regulatory T cells. Sequenced by immunoSEQ multiplex PCR; TCRdb stores in-frame clones only, minus some. Of 80,000 to 130,000 clones in the sample, roughly 92% were seen once. Germline V lookup: CDR1 MDHEN, CDR2 SYDVKM. The CDR3 runs 12 residues. The V end lost 3 bases, the J end lost 6 bases, and 6 bases lay between the germline ends. The receptor was isolated from a human donor in good health. The sequencing sample was made of Tregs sorted from blood. V and J are TRBV28 and TRBJ2-4; D remains ambiguous. The CDR3 region is CASSFQTNIQYF. As DNA, the CDR3 is TGTGCCAGCAGTTTCCAGACAAACATTCAGTACTTC.